The rows below give T cell receptor beta chains drawn from one sample of a study of identical twins. TCRdb re-called the 5' RACE reads through MiXCR, storing one row per CDR3 protein. This table holds roughly 260,000 distinct CDR3 sequences, 6% to 8.5% found once. Separately, the same data were catalogued under a study of yellow fever vaccine responses in identical twins.

The sequenced material came from CD8+ T cells sorted from blood. The origin of the receptors is a woman aged 18-35 years in good health. Both conserved end residues are part of each CDR3. D genes are given only for firm matches. A clone size is listed for some rows: how often the clone was seen (once, few, many), or a class if it is expanded.

J: TRBJ2-1; V: TRBV6-2/TRBV6-3; size: .; D: TRBD2; DNA: TGTGCCAGCCATACTAGTTTGGCGGGGGGGCCAGGCGAGCAGTTCTTC; CDR3: CASHTSLAGGPGEQFF
J: TRBJ2-7; V: TRBV29-1; size: few; D: .; DNA: TGCAGCGCCCGTCGAGGAGGAACCTACGAGCAGTACTTC; CDR3: CSARRGGTYEQYF
J: TRBJ2-7; V: TRBV28; size: many; D: TRBD1; DNA: TGTGCCAGCACCCTACAGGGGGCGCGGTACGAGCAGTACTTC; CDR3: CASTLQGARYEQYF
J: TRBJ2-3; V: TRBV15; size: .; D: TRBD2; DNA: TGTGCCACCAGCAGAGAAGCCCTAGCGGGAGTCTCAGATACGCAGTATTTT; CDR3: CATSREALAGVSDTQYF
J: TRBJ2-1; V: TRBV9; size: many; D: .; DNA: TGTGCCAGCAGCGTAGGGGACCCCCGCGGCAATGAGCAGTTCTTC; CDR3: CASSVGDPRGNEQFF
J: TRBJ2-2; V: TRBV15; size: .; D: TRBD2; DNA: TGTGCCACCGGACTAGCGGGAGTGTCCGGGGAGCTGTTTTTT; CDR3: CATGLAGVSGELFF
J: TRBJ2-1; V: TRBV20-1; size: .; D: TRBD2; DNA: TGCTGTGCTAGTGGCCCGACTAGCGGGGGGGCCTTCTGGTCCTACAATGAGCAGTTCTTC; CDR3: CCASGPTSGGAFWSYNEQFF
J: TRBJ2-7; V: TRBV3-1; size: few; D: .; DNA: TGTGCCAGCAGCCAAGGAACGGGAAACTACGAGCAGTACTTC; CDR3: CASSQGTGNYEQYF
J: TRBJ1-2; V: TRBV29-1; size: .; D: TRBD1; DNA: TGCAGCGCTGATGACAGGGATGGCTACACCTTC; CDR3: CSADDRDGYTF
J: TRBJ2-7; V: TRBV29-1; size: many; D: .; DNA: TGCAGCGTTGTGGGACGGGAGAGTGTCCACGAGCAGTACTTC; CDR3: CSVVGRESVHEQYF
J: TRBJ2-3; V: TRBV21-1; size: many; D: .; DNA: TGTGCCAGCAGCAAAAGAAGGGTTGATACGCAGTATTTT; CDR3: CASSKRRVDTQYF
J: TRBJ2-1; V: TRBV7-6; size: few; D: TRBD1; DNA: TGTGCCAGCAGCCTTAGACAGGGGGCTGTCCATGAGCAGTTCTTC; CDR3: CASSLRQGAVHEQFF
J: TRBJ2-7; V: TRBV12-5; size: .; D: TRBD1; DNA: TGTGCTAGTGGGGTCCGGGACAGGGGACACGAGCAGTACTTC; CDR3: CASGVRDRGHEQYF
J: TRBJ2-1; V: TRBV7-3; size: many; D: .; DNA: TGTGCCAGCAGCATAGACAATGAGCAGTTCTTC; CDR3: CASSIDNEQFF
J: TRBJ1-1; V: TRBV9; size: many; D: .; DNA: TGTGCCAGCAGCTTCAGCGAATACACGGAAGCTTTCTTT; CDR3: CASSFSEYTEAFF
J: TRBJ1-1; V: TRBV28; size: .; D: .; DNA: TGTGCCAGCAGTTTACTTGTGGGGGGGGGTGAAGCTTTCTTT; CDR3: CASSLLVGGGEAFF
J: TRBJ2-7; V: TRBV6-5; size: few; D: TRBD2; DNA: TGTGCCAGCAGTTACCCGGGACTAGCGAGGGAGCAGTACTTC; CDR3: CASSYPGLAREQYF
J: TRBJ2-5; V: TRBV27; size: .; D: .; DNA: TGTGCCAGCAGTTTATCGGCGGGGATACAGACCCAGTACTTC; CDR3: CASSLSAGIQTQYF
J: TRBJ1-2; V: TRBV2; size: few; D: TRBD1; DNA: TGTGCCAGCAACGGACAGGTTTATGGCTACACCTTC; CDR3: CASNGQVYGYTF
J: TRBJ2-1; V: TRBV5-6; size: few; D: .; DNA: TGTGCCAGCAGCACCGGACTATCTGTCGATGAGCAGTTCTTC; CDR3: CASSTGLSVDEQFF
J: TRBJ2-2; V: TRBV10-2; size: .; D: TRBD1; DNA: TGCGCCACAGATATGACAGGGGCCGGGGAGCTGTTTTTT; CDR3: CATDMTGAGELFF
J: TRBJ1-1; V: TRBV28; size: .; D: .; DNA: TGTGCCAGCAGTTTTCTCGGGGGCCGTGAAGCTTTCTTT; CDR3: CASSFLGGREAFF
J: TRBJ1-2; V: TRBV5-5; size: .; D: TRBD1; DNA: TGTGCCAGCAGCTTTGCGGCAGGGGGCGCTGCCTATGGCTACACCTTC; CDR3: CASSFAAGGAAYGYTF
J: TRBJ2-2; V: TRBV2; size: many; D: .; DNA: TGTGCCTCCCTAGGGGCGGGAATTAACACCGGGGAGCTGTTTTTT; CDR3: CASLGAGINTGELFF
J: TRBJ2-5; V: TRBV12-3/TRBV12-4; size: few; D: .; DNA: TGTGCCAGCAGTTTCACCAGGGCCAACCAAGAGACCCAGTACTTC; CDR3: CASSFTRANQETQYF
J: TRBJ2-7; V: TRBV20-1; size: .; D: .; DNA: TGCAGTGCTAGTCTAGCAGGCTACGAGCAGTACTTC; CDR3: CSASLAGYEQYF
J: TRBJ2-2; V: TRBV29-1; size: many; D: TRBD2; DNA: TGCGCGGGGGGAAATTTGGTCGGGGAGCTGTTTTTT; CDR3: CAGGNLVGELFF
J: TRBJ2-2; V: TRBV4-1; size: .; D: .; DNA: TGCGCCAGCAGCCAAACGAGCGGCATCAACACCGGGGAGCTGTTTTTT; CDR3: CASSQTSGINTGELFF
J: TRBJ2-5; V: TRBV29-1; size: .; D: .; DNA: TGCAGCGTTGAAGGGGGTTATCAAGAGACCCAGTACTTC; CDR3: CSVEGGYQETQYF
J: TRBJ2-3; V: TRBV6-4; size: few; D: .; DNA: TGTGCCACCTCTCCTGGCGCGGATGGTGATACGCAGTATTTT; CDR3: CATSPGADGDTQYF
J: TRBJ2-2; V: TRBV29-1; size: many; D: TRBD2; DNA: TGCAGCGTTGAAGATGGCGGGAGTCGGTCCGGGGAGCTGTTTTTT; CDR3: CSVEDGGSRSGELFF
J: TRBJ2-1; V: TRBV7-8; size: few; D: .; DNA: TGTGCCAGCAGCTTAGAAACTAGTTCCTACAATGAGCAGTTCTTC; CDR3: CASSLETSSYNEQFF
J: TRBJ1-5; V: TRBV20-1; size: .; D: .; DNA: TGCAGTGGACTAAAAGAGGGCTACGGCAATCAGCCCCAGCATTTT; CDR3: CSGLKEGYGNQPQHF
J: TRBJ2-5; V: TRBV7-8; size: .; D: TRBD2; DNA: TGTGCCAGCAGCTTATCTGGGACTAGCGGGGCGCAAGAGACCCAGTACTTC; CDR3: CASSLSGTSGAQETQYF
J: TRBJ2-1; V: TRBV9; size: few; D: .; DNA: TGTGCCAGCAGCGCCACCTCCAATGAGCAGTTCTTC; CDR3: CASSATSNEQFF
J: TRBJ2-1; V: TRBV12-3/TRBV12-4; size: many; D: TRBD2; DNA: TGTGCCAGCAGCACACCCGGGGGGGGTCTGGGACACAATGAGCAGTTCTTC; CDR3: CASSTPGGGLGHNEQFF
J: TRBJ1-2; V: TRBV6-2/TRBV6-3; size: few; D: .; DNA: TGTGCCAGCAGTTACAATGCAGGGAATGGCTACACCTTC; CDR3: CASSYNAGNGYTF
J: TRBJ2-7; V: TRBV7-9; size: many; D: TRBD2; DNA: TGTGCCAGCAGCTTAACCAGCGGGGATCCGCACGAGCAGTACTTC; CDR3: CASSLTSGDPHEQYF
J: TRBJ2-7; V: TRBV7-6; size: few; D: .; DNA: TGTGCCAGCAGCCCTAGCCCCTTCGGGAGCAGGTCCTACGAGCAGTACTTC; CDR3: CASSPSPFGSRSYEQYF
J: TRBJ2-5; V: TRBV27; size: .; D: .; DNA: TGTGCCAGCAGTCGGACAATCCTGTACCAAGAGACCCAGTACTTC; CDR3: CASSRTILYQETQYF
J: TRBJ1-5; V: TRBV12-3/TRBV12-4; size: many; D: .; DNA: TGTGCCAGCAGTTTGACCAATCAGCCCCAGCATTTT; CDR3: CASSLTNQPQHF
J: TRBJ1-1; V: TRBV12-3/TRBV12-4; size: .; D: .; DNA: TGTGCCAGCAGTCCAGTGTTTGGGGCTACTGAAGCTTTCTTT; CDR3: CASSPVFGATEAFF
J: TRBJ1-2; V: TRBV7-9; size: few; D: TRBD1; DNA: TGTGCCAGCAGCCTCCGGGACAGGGAACTAATCTTC; CDR3: CASSLRDRELIF
J: TRBJ2-2; V: TRBV7-6; size: .; D: TRBD2; DNA: TGTGCCAGCAGCTTTGTACGGGAGGGCAACACCGGGGAGCTGTTTTTT; CDR3: CASSFVREGNTGELFF
J: TRBJ2-5; V: TRBV9; size: .; D: TRBD1; DNA: TGTGCCAGCAGCGCGGGACAGGAGTGGGAGACCCAGTACTTC; CDR3: CASSAGQEWETQYF
J: TRBJ2-2; V: TRBV24-1; size: many; D: .; DNA: TGTGCCACCAGTGGGCCGGGGGTCACCGGGGAGCTGTTTTTT; CDR3: CATSGPGVTGELFF
J: TRBJ2-2; V: TRBV29-1; size: few; D: TRBD2; DNA: TGCAGCGTTCGCCCCGTCGCGGGGGGAAGCACCGGGGAGCTGTTTTTT; CDR3: CSVRPVAGGSTGELFF
J: TRBJ1-2; V: TRBV3-1; size: many; D: TRBD1; DNA: TGTGCCAGCAGCCAAGCTGGAGACAGGGTCTCCTATGGCTACACCTTC; CDR3: CASSQAGDRVSYGYTF
J: TRBJ2-3; V: TRBV20-1; size: .; D: TRBD2; DNA: TGCAGTGCTACCACAGGACTAGCGGGGAAGTCTAGCACAGATACGCAGTATTTT; CDR3: CSATTGLAGKSSTDTQYF
J: TRBJ2-1; V: TRBV4-1; size: few; D: .; DNA: TGCGCCAGCAGCCGCCCAGGAGGACCCAATGAGCAGTTCTTC; CDR3: CASSRPGGPNEQFF
J: TRBJ2-1; V: TRBV6-6; size: many; D: .; DNA: TGTGCCAGCAGTTACTCGTGGTACAATGAGCAGTTCTTC; CDR3: CASSYSWYNEQFF
J: TRBJ2-1; V: TRBV5-5; size: many; D: TRBD1; DNA: TGTGCCAGCAGCTTGGGACAGGGGAAGACGGATGAGCAGTTCTTC; CDR3: CASSLGQGKTDEQFF
J: TRBJ2-7; V: TRBV15; size: many; D: TRBD1; DNA: TGTGCCACCAGCAGATCACCTGGACAGGGGATCTCCTACGAGCAGTACTTC; CDR3: CATSRSPGQGISYEQYF
J: TRBJ2-2; V: TRBV20-1; size: many; D: .; DNA: TGCAGTGCTAGAGGGCCTAACACCGGGGAGCTGTTTTTT; CDR3: CSARGPNTGELFF
J: TRBJ1-5; V: TRBV28; size: many; D: .; DNA: TGTGCCAGCAGTTTTCCCGGGACACCGAATCAGCCCCAGCATTTT; CDR3: CASSFPGTPNQPQHF